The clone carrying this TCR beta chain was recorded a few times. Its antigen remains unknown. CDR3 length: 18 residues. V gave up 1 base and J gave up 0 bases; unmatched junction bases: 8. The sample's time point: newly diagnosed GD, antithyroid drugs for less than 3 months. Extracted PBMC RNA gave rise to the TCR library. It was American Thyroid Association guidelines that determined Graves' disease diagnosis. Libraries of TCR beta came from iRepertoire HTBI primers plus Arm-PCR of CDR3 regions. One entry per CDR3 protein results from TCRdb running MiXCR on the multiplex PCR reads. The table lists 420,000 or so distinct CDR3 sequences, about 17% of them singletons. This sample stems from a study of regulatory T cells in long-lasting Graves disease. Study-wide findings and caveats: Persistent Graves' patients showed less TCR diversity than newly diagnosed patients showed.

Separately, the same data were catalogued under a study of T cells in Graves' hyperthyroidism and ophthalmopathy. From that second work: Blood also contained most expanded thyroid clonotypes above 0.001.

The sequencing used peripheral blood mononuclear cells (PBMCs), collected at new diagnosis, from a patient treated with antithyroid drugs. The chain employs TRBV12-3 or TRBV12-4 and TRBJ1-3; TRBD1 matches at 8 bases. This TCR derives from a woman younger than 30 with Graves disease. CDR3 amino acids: CASSLVARGPRSGNTIYF. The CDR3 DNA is TGTGCCAGCAGTTTAGTAGCCAGGGGGCCCCGCTCTGGAAACACCATATATTTT.